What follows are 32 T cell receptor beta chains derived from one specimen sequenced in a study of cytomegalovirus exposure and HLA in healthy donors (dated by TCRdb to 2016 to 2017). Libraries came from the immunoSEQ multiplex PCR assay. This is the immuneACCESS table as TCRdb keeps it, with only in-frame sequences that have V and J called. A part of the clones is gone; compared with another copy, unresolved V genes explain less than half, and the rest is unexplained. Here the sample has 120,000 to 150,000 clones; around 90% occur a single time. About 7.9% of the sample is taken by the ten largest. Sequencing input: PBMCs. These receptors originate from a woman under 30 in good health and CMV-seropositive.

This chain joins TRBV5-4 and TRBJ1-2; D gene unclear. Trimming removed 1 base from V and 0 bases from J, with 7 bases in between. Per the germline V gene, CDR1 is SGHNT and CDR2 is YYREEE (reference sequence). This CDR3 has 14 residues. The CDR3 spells CASSLWQTNYGYTF. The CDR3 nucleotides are TGTGCCAGCAGCTTGTGGCAGACTAACTATGGCTACACCTTC.

In DNA, the CDR3 is TGTGCCAGCGGGACAGGGGTGAACTACGAGCAGTACTTC. Translation gives CASGTGVNYEQYF. V is TRBV6-1 and J is TRBJ2-7; 10 nucleotides agree with TRBD1. The V and J ends lost 8 bases and 3 bases, in that order; junction bases with no gene match: 4. Germline assignment: CDR1 MNHNS and CDR2 SASEGT. This CDR3 spans 13 amino acids.

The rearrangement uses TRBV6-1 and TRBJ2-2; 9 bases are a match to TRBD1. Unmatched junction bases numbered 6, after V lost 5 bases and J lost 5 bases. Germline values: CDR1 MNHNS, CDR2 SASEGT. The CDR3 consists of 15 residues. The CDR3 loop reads CASSRTGEGTGELFF. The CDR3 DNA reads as TGTGCCAGCAGTCGGACAGGGGAAGGGACCGGGGAGCTGTTTTTT.

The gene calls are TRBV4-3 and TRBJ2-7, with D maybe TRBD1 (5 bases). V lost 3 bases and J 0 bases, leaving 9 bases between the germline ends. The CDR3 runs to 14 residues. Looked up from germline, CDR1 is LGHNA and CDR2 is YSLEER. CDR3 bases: TGCGCCAGCAGCCAGGAAGACAGCTCCTACGAGCAGTACTTC. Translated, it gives CASSQEDSSYEQYF.

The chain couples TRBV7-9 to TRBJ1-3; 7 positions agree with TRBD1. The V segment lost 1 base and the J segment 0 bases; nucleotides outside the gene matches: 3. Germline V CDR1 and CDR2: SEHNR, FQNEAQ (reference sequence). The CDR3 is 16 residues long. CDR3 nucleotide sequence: TGTGCCAGCAGCTTAGAAGGGACAGCCTCTGGAAACACCATATATTTT. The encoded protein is CASSLEGTASGNTIYF.

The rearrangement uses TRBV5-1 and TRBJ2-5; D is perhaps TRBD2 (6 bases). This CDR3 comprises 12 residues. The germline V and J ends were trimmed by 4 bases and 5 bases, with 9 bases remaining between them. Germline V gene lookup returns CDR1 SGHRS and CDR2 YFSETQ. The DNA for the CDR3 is TGCGCCAGCAGCCGTGGGGGGGAGACCCAGTACTTC. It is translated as CASSRGGETQYF.

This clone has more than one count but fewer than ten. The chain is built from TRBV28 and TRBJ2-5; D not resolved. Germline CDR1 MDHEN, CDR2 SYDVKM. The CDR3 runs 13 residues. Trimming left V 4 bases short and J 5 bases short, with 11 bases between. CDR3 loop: CASSSQVGETQYF. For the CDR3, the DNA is TGTGCCAGCAGTTCCCAGGTTGGGGAGACCCAGTACTTC.

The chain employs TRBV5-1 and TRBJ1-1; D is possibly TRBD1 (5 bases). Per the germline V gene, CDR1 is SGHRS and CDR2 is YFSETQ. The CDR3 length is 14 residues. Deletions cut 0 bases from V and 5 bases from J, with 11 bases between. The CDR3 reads CASSLEVGQTEAFF. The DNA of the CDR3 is TGCGCCAGCAGCTTGGAGGTGGGGCAAACTGAAGCTTTCTTT.

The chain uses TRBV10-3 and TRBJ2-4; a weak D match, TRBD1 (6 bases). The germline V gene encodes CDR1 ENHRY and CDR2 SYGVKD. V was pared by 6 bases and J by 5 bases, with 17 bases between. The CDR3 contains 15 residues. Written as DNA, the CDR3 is TGTGCCATCAGGAAATCCGAGGACAGTCAAAACATTCAGTACTTC. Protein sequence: CAIRKSEDSQNIQYF.

CDR3 protein: CASSRRGAYGYTF. CDR3 in DNA: TGTGCCAGCAGCCGTCGGGGGGCCTATGGCTACACCTTC. The chain uses TRBV27 and TRBJ1-2; D may be TRBD1 (6 bases). The CDR3 has 13 residues. Germline V lookup: CDR1 MNHEY, CDR2 SMNVEV (reference sequence). Trimming took off 6 bases at V and 4 bases at J, with 12 bases between the two ends.

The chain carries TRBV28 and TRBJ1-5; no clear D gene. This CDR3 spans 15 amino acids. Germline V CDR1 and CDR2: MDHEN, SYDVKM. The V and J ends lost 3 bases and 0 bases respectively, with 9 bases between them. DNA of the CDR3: TGTGCCAGCAGTTTGGGCGGGAGTAGCAATCAGCCCCAGCATTTT. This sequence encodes CASSLGGSSNQPQHF. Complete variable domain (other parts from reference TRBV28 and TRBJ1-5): DVKVTQSSRYLVKRTGEKVFLECVQDMDHENMFWYRQDPGLGLRLIYFSYDVKMKEKGDIPEGYSVSREKKERFSLILESASTNQTSMYLCASSLGGSSNQPQHFGDGTRLSIL.

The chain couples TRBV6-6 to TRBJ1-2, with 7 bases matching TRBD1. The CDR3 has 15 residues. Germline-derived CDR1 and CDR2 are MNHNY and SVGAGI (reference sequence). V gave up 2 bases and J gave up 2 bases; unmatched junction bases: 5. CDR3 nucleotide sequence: TGTGCCAGCAGTTACCCTACGGACAGGAACTATGGCTACACCTTC. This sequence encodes CASSYPTDRNYGYTF.

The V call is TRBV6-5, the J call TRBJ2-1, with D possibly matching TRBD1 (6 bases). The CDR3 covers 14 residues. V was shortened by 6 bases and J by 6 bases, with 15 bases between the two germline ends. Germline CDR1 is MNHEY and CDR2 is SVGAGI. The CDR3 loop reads CASSSTGFINEQFF. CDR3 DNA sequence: TGTGCCAGCAGCAGCACAGGGTTTATCAATGAGCAGTTCTTC.

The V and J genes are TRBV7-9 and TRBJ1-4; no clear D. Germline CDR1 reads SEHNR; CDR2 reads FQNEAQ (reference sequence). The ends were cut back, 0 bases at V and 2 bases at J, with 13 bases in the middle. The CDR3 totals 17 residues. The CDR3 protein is CASSLAPGSGTNEKLFF. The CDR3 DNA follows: TGTGCCAGCAGCTTAGCTCCCGGGAGCGGCACTAATGAAAAACTGTTTTTT.

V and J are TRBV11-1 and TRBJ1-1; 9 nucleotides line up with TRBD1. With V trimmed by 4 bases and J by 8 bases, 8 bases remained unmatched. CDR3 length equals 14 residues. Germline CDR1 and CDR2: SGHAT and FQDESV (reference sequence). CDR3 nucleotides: TGTGCCAGCAGCTGGGGACAGGGCGATTGGGAAGCTTTCTTT. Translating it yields CASSWGQGDWEAFF.

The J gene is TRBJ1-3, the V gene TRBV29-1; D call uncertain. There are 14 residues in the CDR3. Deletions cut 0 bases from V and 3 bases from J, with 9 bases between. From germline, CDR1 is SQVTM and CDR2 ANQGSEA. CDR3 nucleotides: TGCAGCGTTGAAGATCGTCAGGTTGGAAACACCATATATTTT. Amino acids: CSVEDRQVGNTIYF.

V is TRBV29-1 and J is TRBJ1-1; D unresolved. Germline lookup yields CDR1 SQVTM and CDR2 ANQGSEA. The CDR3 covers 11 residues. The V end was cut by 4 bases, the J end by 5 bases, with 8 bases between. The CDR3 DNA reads TGCAGCGTTGGAACAGTTACTGAAGCTTTCTTT. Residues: CSVGTVTEAFF.

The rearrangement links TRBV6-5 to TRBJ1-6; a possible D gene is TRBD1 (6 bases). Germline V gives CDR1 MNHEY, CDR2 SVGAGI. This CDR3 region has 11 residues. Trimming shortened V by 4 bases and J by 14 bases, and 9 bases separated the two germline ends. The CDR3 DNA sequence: TGTGCCAGCAGTTCCGACAGGTCCCTCCACTTT. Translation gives CASSSDRSLHF.

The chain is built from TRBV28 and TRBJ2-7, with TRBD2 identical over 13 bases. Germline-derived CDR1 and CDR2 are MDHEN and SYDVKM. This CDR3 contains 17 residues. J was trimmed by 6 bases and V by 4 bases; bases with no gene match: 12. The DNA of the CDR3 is TGTGCCAGCAGTTACGGACTAGCGGGAGTGTCAGCGGTCGAGCAGTACTTC. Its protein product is CASSYGLAGVSAVEQYF.

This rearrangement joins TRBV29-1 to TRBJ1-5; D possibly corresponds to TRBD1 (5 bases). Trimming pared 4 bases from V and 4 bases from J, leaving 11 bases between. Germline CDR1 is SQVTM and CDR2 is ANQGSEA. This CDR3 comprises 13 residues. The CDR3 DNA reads TGCAGCGTTGGGATGACAGCTAATCAGCCCCAGCATTTT. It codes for CSVGMTANQPQHF.

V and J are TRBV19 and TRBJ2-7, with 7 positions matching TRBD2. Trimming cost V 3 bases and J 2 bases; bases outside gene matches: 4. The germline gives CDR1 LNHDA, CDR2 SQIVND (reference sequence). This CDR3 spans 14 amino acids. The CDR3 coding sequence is TGTGCCAGTAGTATGGTCAGCGGGGCCTACGAGCAGTACTTC. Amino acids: CASSMVSGAYEQYF.

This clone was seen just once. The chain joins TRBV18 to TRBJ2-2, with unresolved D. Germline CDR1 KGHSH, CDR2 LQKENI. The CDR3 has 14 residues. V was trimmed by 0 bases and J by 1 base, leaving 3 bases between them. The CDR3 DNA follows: TGTGCCAGCTCACCACCTAAGAACACCGGGGAGCTGTTTTTT. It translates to CASSPPKNTGELFF.

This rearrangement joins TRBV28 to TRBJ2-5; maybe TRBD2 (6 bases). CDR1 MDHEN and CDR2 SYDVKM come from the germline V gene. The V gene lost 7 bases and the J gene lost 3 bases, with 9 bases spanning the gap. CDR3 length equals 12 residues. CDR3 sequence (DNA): TGTGCCAGCATGTCGGGAGAAGAGACCCAGTACTTC. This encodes CASMSGEETQYF.

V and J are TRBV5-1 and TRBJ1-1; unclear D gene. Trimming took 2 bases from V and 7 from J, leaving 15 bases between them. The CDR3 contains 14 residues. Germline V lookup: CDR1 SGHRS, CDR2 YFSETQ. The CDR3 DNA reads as TGCGCCAGCAGCTTCTCCTTTGGCGGGGATGAAGCTTTCTTT. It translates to CASSFSFGGDEAFF.

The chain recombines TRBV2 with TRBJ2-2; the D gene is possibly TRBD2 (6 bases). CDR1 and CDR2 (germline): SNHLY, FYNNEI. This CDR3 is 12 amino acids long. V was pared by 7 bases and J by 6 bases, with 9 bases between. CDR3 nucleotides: TGTGCCAGCACAACGGGAGCCGGGGAGCTGTTTTTT. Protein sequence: CASTTGAGELFF.

The CDR3 loop is CASSLYRSQNIQYF. CDR3 nucleotide sequence: TGTGCCAGCAGCTTGTACAGGAGCCAAAACATTCAGTACTTC. The genes are TRBV7-2 and TRBJ2-4; perhaps TRBD1 as D (5 bases). CDR1 and CDR2 (germline): SGHTA, FQGNSA. V was pared by 3 bases and J by 5 bases, with 11 bases between. The CDR3 contains 14 residues.

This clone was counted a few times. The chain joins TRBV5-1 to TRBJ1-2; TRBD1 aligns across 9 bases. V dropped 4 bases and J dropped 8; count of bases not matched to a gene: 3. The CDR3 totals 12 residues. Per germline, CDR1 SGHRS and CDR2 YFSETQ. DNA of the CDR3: TGCGCCAGCAGCCGGACAGGGGAGGGCTACACCTTC. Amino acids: CASSRTGEGYTF.

CDR3 sequence reads: CASSQGLAGATGELFF. CDR3 in DNA: TGTGCCAGCTCGCAGGGACTAGCGGGAGCCACCGGGGAGCTGTTTTTT. The genes are TRBV18 and TRBJ2-2, with 14 bases matching TRBD2. The length of the CDR3 is 16 residues. V shed 6 bases and J 4 bases; nucleotides not matched to a gene: 4. CDR1 and CDR2 from the germline V gene are KGHSH and LQKENI.

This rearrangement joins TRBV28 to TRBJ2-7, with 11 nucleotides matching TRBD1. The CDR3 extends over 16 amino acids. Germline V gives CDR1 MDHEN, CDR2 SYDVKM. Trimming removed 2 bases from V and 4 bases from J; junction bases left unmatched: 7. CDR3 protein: CASSLGRTGGGYEQYF. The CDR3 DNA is TGTGCCAGCAGTTTAGGCCGGACAGGGGGCGGGTACGAGCAGTACTTC.

CDR3 sequence reads: CASSVGGRALDTQYF. CDR3 sequence (DNA): TGTGCCAGCAGCGTAGGCGGGAGGGCCCTGGATACGCAGTATTTT. The chain uses TRBV9 and TRBJ2-3; TRBD2 agrees at 9 bases. The CDR3 is 15 amino acids. CDR1 is SGDLS, CDR2 YYNGEE, per germline. Germline trimming cut 0 bases from V and 6 bases from J; bases unmatched to any gene: 5.

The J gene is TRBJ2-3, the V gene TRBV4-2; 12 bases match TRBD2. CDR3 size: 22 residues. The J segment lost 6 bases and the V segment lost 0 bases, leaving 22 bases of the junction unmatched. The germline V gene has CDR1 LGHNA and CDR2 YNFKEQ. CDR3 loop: CASSQDRPSAGWLAGGLDTQYF. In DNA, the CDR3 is TGTGCCAGCAGCCAAGATCGTCCCTCGGCAGGGTGGCTAGCGGGGGGGCTGGATACGCAGTATTTT.

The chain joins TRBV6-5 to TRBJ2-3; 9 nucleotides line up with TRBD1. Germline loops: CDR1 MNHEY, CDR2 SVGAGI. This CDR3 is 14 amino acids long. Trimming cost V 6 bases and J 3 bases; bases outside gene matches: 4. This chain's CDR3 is CASRAGQGTDTQYF. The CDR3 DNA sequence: TGTGCCAGCAGGGCCGGACAGGGGACAGATACGCAGTATTTT.